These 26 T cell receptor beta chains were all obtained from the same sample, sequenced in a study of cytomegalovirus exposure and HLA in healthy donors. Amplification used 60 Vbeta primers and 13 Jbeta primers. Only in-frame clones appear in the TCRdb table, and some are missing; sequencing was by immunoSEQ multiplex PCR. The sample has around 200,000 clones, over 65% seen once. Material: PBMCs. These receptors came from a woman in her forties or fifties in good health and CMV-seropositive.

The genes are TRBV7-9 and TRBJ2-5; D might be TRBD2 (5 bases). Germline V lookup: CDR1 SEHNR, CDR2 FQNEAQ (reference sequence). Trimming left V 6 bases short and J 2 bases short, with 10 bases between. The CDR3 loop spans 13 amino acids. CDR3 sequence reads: CASRRADQETQYF. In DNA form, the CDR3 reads TGTGCCAGCAGGCGGGCAGATCAAGAGACCCAGTACTTC.

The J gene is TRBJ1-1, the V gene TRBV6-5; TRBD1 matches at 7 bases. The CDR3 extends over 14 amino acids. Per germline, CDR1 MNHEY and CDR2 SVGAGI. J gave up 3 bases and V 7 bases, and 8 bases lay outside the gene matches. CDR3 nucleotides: TGTGCCAGCACGTTGGACAGGTCTGACACTGAAGCTTTCTTT. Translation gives CASTLDRSDTEAFF.

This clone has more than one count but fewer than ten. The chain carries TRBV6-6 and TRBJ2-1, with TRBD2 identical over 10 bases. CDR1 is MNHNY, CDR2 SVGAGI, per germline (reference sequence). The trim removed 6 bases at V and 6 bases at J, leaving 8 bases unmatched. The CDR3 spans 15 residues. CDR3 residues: CASSQRGGVVNEQFF. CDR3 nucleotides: TGTGCCAGCAGCCAGCGGGGGGGCGTAGTCAATGAGCAGTTCTTC.

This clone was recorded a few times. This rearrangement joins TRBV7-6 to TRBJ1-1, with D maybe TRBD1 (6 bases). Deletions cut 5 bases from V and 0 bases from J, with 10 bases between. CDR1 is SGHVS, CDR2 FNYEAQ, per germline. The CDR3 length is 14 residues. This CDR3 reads CASSQGLMNTEAFF. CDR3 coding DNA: TGTGCCAGCAGCCAGGGGTTGATGAACACTGAAGCTTTCTTT.

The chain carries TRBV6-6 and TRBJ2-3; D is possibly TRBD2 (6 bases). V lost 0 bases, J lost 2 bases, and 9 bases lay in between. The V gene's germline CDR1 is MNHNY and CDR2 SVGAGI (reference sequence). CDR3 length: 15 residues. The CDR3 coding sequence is TGTGCCAGCAGTTACTCGCGCGGGGACACAGATACGCAGTATTTT. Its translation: CASSYSRGDTDTQYF.

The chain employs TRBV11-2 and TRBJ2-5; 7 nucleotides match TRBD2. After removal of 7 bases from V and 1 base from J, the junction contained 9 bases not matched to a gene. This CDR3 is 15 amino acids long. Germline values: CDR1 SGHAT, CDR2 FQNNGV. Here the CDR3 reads CASMGSGAFQETQYF. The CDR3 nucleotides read TGTGCCAGCATGGGGAGCGGGGCATTCCAAGAGACCCAGTACTTC.

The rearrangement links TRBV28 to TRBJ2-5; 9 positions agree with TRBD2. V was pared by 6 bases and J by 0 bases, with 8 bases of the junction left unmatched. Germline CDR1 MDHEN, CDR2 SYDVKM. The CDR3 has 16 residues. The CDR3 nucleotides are TGTGCCAGCAGGAGCGGGGGGTCCATGTACCAAGAGACCCAGTACTTC. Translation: CASRSGGSMYQETQYF.

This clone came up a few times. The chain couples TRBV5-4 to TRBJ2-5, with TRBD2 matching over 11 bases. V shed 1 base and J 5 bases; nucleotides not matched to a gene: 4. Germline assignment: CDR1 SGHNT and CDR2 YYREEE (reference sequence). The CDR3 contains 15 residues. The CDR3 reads CASSLIAGGRETQYF. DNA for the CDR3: TGTGCCAGCAGCTTGATAGCGGGGGGGAGGGAGACCCAGTACTTC. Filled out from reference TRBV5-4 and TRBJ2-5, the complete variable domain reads ETGVTQSPTHLIKTRGQQVTLRCSSQSGHNTVSWYQQALGQGPQFIFQYYREEENGRGNFPPRFSGLQFPNYSSELNVNALELDDSALYLCASSLIAGGRETQYFGPGTRLLVL.

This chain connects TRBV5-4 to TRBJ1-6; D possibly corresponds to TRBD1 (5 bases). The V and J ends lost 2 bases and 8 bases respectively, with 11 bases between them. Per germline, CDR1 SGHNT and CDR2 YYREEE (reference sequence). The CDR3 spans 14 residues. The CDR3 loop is CASSLAGTDSPLHF. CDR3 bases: TGTGCCAGCAGCTTAGCGGGGACCGATTCACCCCTCCACTTT.

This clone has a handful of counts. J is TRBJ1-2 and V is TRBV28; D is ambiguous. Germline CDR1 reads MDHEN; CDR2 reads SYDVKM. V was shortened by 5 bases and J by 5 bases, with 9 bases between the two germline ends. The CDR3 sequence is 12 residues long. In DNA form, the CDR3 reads TGTGCCAGCAGTCTCAGATTTTATGGCTACACCTTC. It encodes CASSLRFYGYTF.

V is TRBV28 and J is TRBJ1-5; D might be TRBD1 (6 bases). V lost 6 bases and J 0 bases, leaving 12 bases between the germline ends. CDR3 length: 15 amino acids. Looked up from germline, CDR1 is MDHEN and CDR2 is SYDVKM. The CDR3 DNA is TGTGCCAGCAGCCGGACAGTTTCTAGCAATCAGCCCCAGCATTTT. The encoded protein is CASSRTVSSNQPQHF.

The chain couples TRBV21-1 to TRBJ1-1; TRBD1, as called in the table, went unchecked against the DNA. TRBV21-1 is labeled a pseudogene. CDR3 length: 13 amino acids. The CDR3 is CASSPQGTGEAFF. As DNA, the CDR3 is TGTGCCAGCAGCCCTCAGGGTACGGGTGAAGCTTTCTTT.

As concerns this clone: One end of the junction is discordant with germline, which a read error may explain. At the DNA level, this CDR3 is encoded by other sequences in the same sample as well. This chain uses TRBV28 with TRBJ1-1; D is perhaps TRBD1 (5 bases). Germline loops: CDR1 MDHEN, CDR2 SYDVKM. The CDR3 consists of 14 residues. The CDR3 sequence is CASSLGGSITEAFF. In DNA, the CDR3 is TGTGCCAGCAGCCTGGGGGGGTCGATCACTGAAGCTTTTTTT.

This chain's CDR3 is CAIPPPRGTSYEQYF. For the CDR3, the DNA is TGTGCCATCCCTCCCCCGCGGGGGACCTCCTACGAGCAGTACTTC. This chain joins TRBV27 and TRBJ2-7, with 7 bases matching TRBD2. V was pared by 10 bases and J by 0 bases, with 12 bases of the junction left unmatched. Per the germline V gene, CDR1 is MNHEY and CDR2 is SMNVEV (reference sequence). The CDR3 covers 15 residues.

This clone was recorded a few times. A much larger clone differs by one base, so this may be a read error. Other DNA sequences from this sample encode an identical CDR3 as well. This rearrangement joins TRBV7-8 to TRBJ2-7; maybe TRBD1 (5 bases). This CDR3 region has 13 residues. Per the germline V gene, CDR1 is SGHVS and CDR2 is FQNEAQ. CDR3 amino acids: CASSFDSSYEQYF. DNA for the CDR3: TGTGCCAGCAGCTTCGACAGCTCCTACGAGCAGTATTTC.

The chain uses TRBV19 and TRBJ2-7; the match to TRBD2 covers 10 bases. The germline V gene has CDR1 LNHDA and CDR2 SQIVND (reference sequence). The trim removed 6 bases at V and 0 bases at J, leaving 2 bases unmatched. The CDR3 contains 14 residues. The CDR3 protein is CASRLAGGSYEQYF. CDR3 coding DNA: TGTGCCAGTAGGTTAGCGGGGGGCTCCTACGAGCAGTACTTC.

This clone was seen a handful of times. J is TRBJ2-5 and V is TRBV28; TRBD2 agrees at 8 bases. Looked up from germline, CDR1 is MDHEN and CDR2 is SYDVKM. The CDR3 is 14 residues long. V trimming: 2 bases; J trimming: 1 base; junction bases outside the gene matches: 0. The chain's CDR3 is CASSLAGGQETQYF. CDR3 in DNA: TGTGCCAGCAGTTTAGCGGGGGGCCAAGAGACCCAGTACTTC.

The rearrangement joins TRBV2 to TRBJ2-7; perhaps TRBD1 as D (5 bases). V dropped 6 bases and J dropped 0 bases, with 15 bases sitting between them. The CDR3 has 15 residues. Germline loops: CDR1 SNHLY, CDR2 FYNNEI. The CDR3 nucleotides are TGTGCCAGCAGACAAACCCGGACAAGCTCCTACGAGCAGTACTTC. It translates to CASRQTRTSSYEQYF. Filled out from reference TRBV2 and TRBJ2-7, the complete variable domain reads EPEVTQTPSHQVTQMGQEVILRCVPISNHLYFYWYRQILGQKVEFLVSFYNNEISEKSEIFDDQFSVERPDGSNFTLKIRSTKLEDSAMYFCASRQTRTSSYEQYFGPGTRLTVT.

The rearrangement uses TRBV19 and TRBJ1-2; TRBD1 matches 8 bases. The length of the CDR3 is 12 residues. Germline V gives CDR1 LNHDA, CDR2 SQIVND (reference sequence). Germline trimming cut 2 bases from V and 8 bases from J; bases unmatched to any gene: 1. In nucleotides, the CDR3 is TGTGCCAGTAGTATACAGGGGGCAGGCTACACCTTC. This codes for CASSIQGAGYTF.

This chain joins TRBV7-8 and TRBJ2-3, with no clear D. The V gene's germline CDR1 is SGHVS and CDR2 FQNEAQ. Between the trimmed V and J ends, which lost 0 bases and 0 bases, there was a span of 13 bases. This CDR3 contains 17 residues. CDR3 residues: CASSLAREALSTDTQYF. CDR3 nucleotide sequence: TGTGCCAGCAGCTTAGCGCGAGAAGCCCTTAGCACAGATACGCAGTATTTT.

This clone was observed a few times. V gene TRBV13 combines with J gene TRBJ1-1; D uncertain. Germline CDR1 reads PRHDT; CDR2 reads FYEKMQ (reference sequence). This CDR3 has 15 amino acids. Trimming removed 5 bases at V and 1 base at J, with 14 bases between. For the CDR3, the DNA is TGTGCCAGCAGCCCCACTGGGAGGGAGAACACTGAAGCTTTCTTT. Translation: CASSPTGRENTEAFF.

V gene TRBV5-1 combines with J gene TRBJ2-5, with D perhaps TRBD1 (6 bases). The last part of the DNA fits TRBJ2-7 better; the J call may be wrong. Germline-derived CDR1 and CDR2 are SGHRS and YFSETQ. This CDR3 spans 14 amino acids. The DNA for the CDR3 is TGCGCCAGCAGCTTGGGATACGAGGGGGACGAGCAGTACTTC. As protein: CASSLGYEGDEQYF.

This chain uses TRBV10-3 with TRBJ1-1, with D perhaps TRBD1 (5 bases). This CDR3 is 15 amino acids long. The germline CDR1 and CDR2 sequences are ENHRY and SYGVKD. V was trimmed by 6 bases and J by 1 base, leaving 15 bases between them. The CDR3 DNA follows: TGTGCCATCAGCGCGGGACGTGGGGAGAACACTGAAGCTTTCTTT. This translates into CAISAGRGENTEAFF.

As DNA, the CDR3 is TGTGCCAGTAGTATGGGGAGCGGGGCCCCTACCTACGAGCAGTACTTC. It is translated as CASSMGSGAPTYEQYF. The chain recombines TRBV19 with TRBJ2-7, with 7 bases lining up with TRBD2. The V gene's germline CDR1 is LNHDA and CDR2 SQIVND (reference sequence). V was clipped by 3 bases and J by 2 bases; unmatched bases: 10. CDR3 size: 16 residues.

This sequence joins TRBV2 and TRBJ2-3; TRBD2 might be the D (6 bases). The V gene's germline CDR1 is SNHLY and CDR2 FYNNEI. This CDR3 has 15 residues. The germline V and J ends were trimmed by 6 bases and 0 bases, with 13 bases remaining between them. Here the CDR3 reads CASRKWDFSTDTQYF. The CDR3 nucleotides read TGTGCCAGCAGGAAGTGGGACTTCAGCACAGATACGCAGTATTTT. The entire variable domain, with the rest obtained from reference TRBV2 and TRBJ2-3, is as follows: EPEVTQTPSHQVTQMGQEVILRCVPISNHLYFYWYRQILGQKVEFLVSFYNNEISEKSEIFDDQFSVERPDGSNFTLKIRSTKLEDSAMYFCASRKWDFSTDTQYFGPGTRLTVL.

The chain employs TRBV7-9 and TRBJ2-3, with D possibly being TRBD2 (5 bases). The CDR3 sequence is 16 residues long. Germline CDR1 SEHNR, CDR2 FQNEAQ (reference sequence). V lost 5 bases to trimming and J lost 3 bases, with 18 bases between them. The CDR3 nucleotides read TGTGCCAGCAGCCAAGAGATCGGGCTAGCAACAGATACGCAGTATTTT. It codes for CASSQEIGLATDTQYF.